The clone carrying this T cell receptor (beta chain) was observed many times. Amplified regions were TCR beta CDR3 sequences from RNA transcripts. RT-PCR in the first round (using the HTBI primer set) targeted the TCR CDR3. TCRdb processed the multiplex PCR reads anew with MiXCR; each CDR3 protein has one entry. The table lists about 260,000 distinct CDR3 sequences, less than 30% of them singletons. These data belong to a study of T cells in Graves' hyperthyroidism and ophthalmopathy. The CDR3 consists of 16 residues. In germline, CDR1 is LNHNV, CDR2 YYDKDF (reference sequence). V dropped 3 bases and J dropped 4; count of bases not matched to a gene: 7.

The source is a middle-aged man with Graves' hyperthyroidism that later progressed to Graves' ophthalmopathy. The V call is TRBV15, the J call TRBJ2-3, with TRBD2 matching over 10 bases. The specimen sequenced was blood. The CDR3 spells CATSSLVAGGSDTQYF. The CDR3 coding sequence is TGTGCCACCAGCAGTTTAGTAGCGGGAGGCTCAGATACGCAGTATTTT.